One sample yielded the 16 T cell receptor beta chains listed below, sequenced in a study of blood T cell repertoires in COVID-19. Assay: immunoSEQ multiplex PCR; the TCRdb copy retains only in-frame clones and omits some. Of fewer than 250,000 clones in the sample, roughly 86% were seen once. The sample consisted of PBMCs or T cells enriched from blood (not recorded which). These receptors all come from a woman in her 30s with acute COVID-19.

The chain combines TRBV4-3 with TRBJ1-5; 7 positions match TRBD1. V gave up 0 bases and J gave up 6 bases; unmatched junction bases: 5. The CDR3 contains 15 residues. Germline loops: CDR1 LGHNA, CDR2 YSLEER. In DNA, the CDR3 is TGCGCCAGCAGCCAAGATTTAGGGGGCCTTCAGCCCCAGCATTTT. Its translation: CASSQDLGGLQPQHF.

The chain is built from TRBV4-3 and TRBJ2-5; 10 positions match TRBD2. J lost 2 bases, V lost 1 base, and 10 bases had no gene match. CDR1 is LGHNA, CDR2 YSLEER, per germline. The CDR3 has 18 amino acids. The CDR3 is CASSQGLSGGDLQETQYF. DNA for the CDR3: TGCGCCAGCAGCCAAGGTCTCAGCGGGGGGGACCTACAAGAGACCCAGTACTTC.

This chain links TRBV4-1 with TRBJ1-3; 7 nucleotides match TRBD1. Germline V lookup: CDR1 MGHRA, CDR2 YSYEKL. The CDR3 sequence is 14 residues long. V lost 6 bases, J lost 4 bases, and 6 bases stayed unmatched. CDR3 sequence: CASRPGTAGNTIYF. The CDR3 DNA sequence: TGCGCCAGCAGACCCGGGACAGCAGGAAACACCATATATTTT.

The V gene is TRBV4-3, the J gene TRBJ1-3, with 9 nucleotides matching TRBD1. Germline lookup yields CDR1 LGHNA and CDR2 YSLEER. V was clipped by 4 bases and J by 2 bases; unmatched bases: 12. The CDR3 has 18 residues. The CDR3 here is CASSRLSGTGRTGNTIYF. The CDR3 DNA reads TGCGCCAGCAGCCGATTATCGGGGACAGGGAGGACTGGAAACACCATATATTTT.

The chain joins TRBV20-1 to TRBJ2-3; 8 nucleotides agree with TRBD1. Germline assignment: CDR1 DFQATT and CDR2 SNEGSKA (reference sequence). The CDR3 runs to 16 residues. V lost 3 bases and J lost 3; bases outside the gene matches: 11. CDR3 bases: TGCAGTGCTAGTCCTCCGGGACAGGAGGAGACAGATACGCAGTATTTT. Translation: CSASPPGQEETDTQYF.

This sequence joins TRBV5-1 and TRBJ1-3; the match to TRBD1 covers 8 bases. Trimming removed 0 bases from V and 1 base from J; junction bases left unmatched: 3. Germline-derived CDR1 and CDR2 are SGHRS and YFSETQ. CDR3 length: 16 amino acids. CDR3 in DNA: TGCGCCAGCAGCTTGGGGCAGGGGGCGTCTGGAAACACCATATATTTT. Translation: CASSLGQGASGNTIYF.

The chain combines TRBV10-2 with TRBJ1-1, with 7 bases matching TRBD1. This CDR3 comprises 15 residues. Unmatched junction bases numbered 14, after V lost 2 bases and J lost 11 bases. CDR1 is WSHSY and CDR2 is SAAADI in the germline V gene. The CDR3 nucleotides read TGCGCCAGCAGTGAGACCAGGGGGATAGCAGTCGGGGCTTTCTTT. Protein: CASSETRGIAVGAFF.

This sequence joins TRBV4-3 and TRBJ2-3; 8 bases map to TRBD2. The germline CDR1 and CDR2 sequences are LGHNA and YSLEER. The ends lost 0 bases at V and 4 bases at J; junction bases unmatched: 6. CDR3 length equals 16 residues. In DNA, the CDR3 is TGCGCCAGCAGCCAAGATTGGAGTAGCGGGGCAGATACGCAGTATTTT. As protein: CASSQDWSSGADTQYF.

This rearrangement joins TRBV6-5 to TRBJ1-5; TRBD1 is a possible D gene (5 bases). CDR1 MNHEY and CDR2 SVGAGI come from the germline V gene. V lost 4 bases and J lost 0, with 13 bases in between. The CDR3 is 16 amino acids. The CDR3 spells CASSWGPIHSNQPQHF. For the CDR3, the DNA is TGTGCCAGCAGTTGGGGCCCTATCCATAGCAATCAGCCCCAGCATTTT.

V is TRBV4-1 and J is TRBJ1-4, with TRBD1 matching over 8 bases. The CDR3 contains 15 residues. CDR1 is MGHRA, CDR2 YSYEKL, per germline. V trimming: 6 bases; J trimming: 10 bases; junction bases outside the gene matches: 13. The CDR3 loop is CASRHPGQGIGKLFF. The CDR3 DNA follows: TGCGCCAGCAGACACCCCGGACAGGGTATTGGAAAACTGTTTTTT.

The chain couples TRBV18 to TRBJ2-5; D might be TRBD2 (5 bases). V was cut by 3 bases and J by 3 bases, with 8 bases left in between. The CDR3 loop spans 13 amino acids. CDR1 and CDR2 from the germline V gene are KGHSH and LQKENI. The CDR3 protein is CASSPFGEETQYF. Written as DNA, the CDR3 is TGTGCCAGCTCACCCTTCGGGGAAGAGACCCAGTACTTC.

This clone was picked up one time. The CDR3 is CASSKGQSYEQYF. The CDR3 nucleotides read TGTGCCAGCAGTAAAGGACAGTCCTACGAGCAGTACTTC. The chain recombines TRBV6-2 or TRBV6-3 with TRBJ2-7; D may be TRBD1 (6 bases). Germline lookup yields CDR1 MNHEY and CDR2 SVGEGT. Trimming pared 5 bases from V and 1 base from J, leaving 9 bases between. The CDR3 is made up of 13 amino acids.

This chain connects TRBV30 to TRBJ2-7; D perhaps matches TRBD1 (6 bases). The V end lost 2 bases, the J end lost 2 bases, and 7 bases lay between the germline ends. Germline CDR1 reads GTSNPN; CDR2 reads SVGIG (reference sequence). The CDR3 sequence is 12 residues long. The DNA for the CDR3 is TGTGCCTGGAGTAGGGACACCTACGAGCAGTACTTC. Translated: CAWSRDTYEQYF. Filled out from reference TRBV30 and TRBJ2-7, the complete variable domain reads SQTIHQWPATLVQPVGSPLSLECTVEGTSNPNLYWYRQAAGRGLQLLFYSVGIGQISSEVPQNLSASRPQDRQFILSSKKLLLSDSGFYLCAWSRDTYEQYFGPGTRLTVT.

The V gene is TRBV5-6, the J gene TRBJ1-3; D is possibly TRBD1 (6 bases). The CDR3 has 16 residues. Germline CDR1 is SGHDT and CDR2 is YYEEEE. The V end lost 0 bases, the J end lost 1 base, and 11 bases lay between the germline ends. CDR3 coding DNA: TGTGCCAGCAGCTTGGTAGGGGGAAGGTCTGGAAACACCATATATTTT. Its translation is CASSLVGGRSGNTIYF.

The V call is TRBV10-2, the J call TRBJ1-6, with 7 bases that match TRBD1. V lost 7 bases to trimming and J lost 5 bases; unmatched junction nucleotides: 5. The CDR3 totals 14 residues. CDR1 is WSHSY, CDR2 SAAADI, per germline. The CDR3 DNA is TGCGCCAGCAAGTTCGGGACAGATAATTCACCCCTCCACTTT. Encoded protein: CASKFGTDNSPLHF.

The gene calls are TRBV5-1 and TRBJ1-2; a weak D match, TRBD1 (6 bases). Germline values: CDR1 SGHRS, CDR2 YFSETQ. Trimming removed 3 bases at V and 13 bases at J, with 13 bases between. The CDR3 sequence is 11 residues long. The CDR3 here is CASSSDRTFTF. CDR3 DNA sequence: TGCGCCAGCAGCTCCGACAGGACCTTCACCTTC.